Presented here are 25 T cell receptor beta chains from one specimen sequenced in a study of glioma-infiltrating T cells after dendritic cell vaccination. This sample's time point: after dendritic cell vaccination, including at tumor progression/relapse. Method: immunoSEQ multiplex PCR; TCRdb's copy keeps in-frame clones and lacks some. The sample holds 75,000 to 95,000 clones, approximately 75% seen once. Sample: blood, taken after dendritic cell vaccination. All receptors derive from a human donor with glioblastoma.

The chain carries TRBV5-1 and TRBJ1-1; possibly TRBD1 for D (6 bases). The CDR3 has 14 amino acids. The ends were cut back, 1 base at V and 4 bases at J, with 11 bases in the middle. Germline lookup yields CDR1 SGHRS and CDR2 YFSETQ. Written as DNA, the CDR3 is TGCGCCAGCAGCTTGAGGCTAGGGGGCACTGAAGCTTTCTTT. As protein: CASSLRLGGTEAFF.

The rearrangement uses TRBV7-3 and TRBJ1-1; D is uncertain. Germline V lookup: CDR1 SGHTA, CDR2 FQGTGA. The CDR3 loop spans 14 amino acids. V was shortened by 4 bases and J by 1 base, with 10 bases between the two germline ends. The CDR3 DNA reads as TGTGCCAGCAGCTCTCAACCGGGGAACACTGAAGCTTTCTTT. It is translated as CASSSQPGNTEAFF.

J is TRBJ2-5 and V is TRBV7-3; D unresolved. With 2 bases removed from V and 2 bases from J, the gap between germline ends came to 6 bases. Germline-derived CDR1 and CDR2 are SGHTA and FQGTGA. The CDR3 spans 13 residues. The CDR3 spells CASSLVRQETQYF. CDR3 nucleotides: TGTGCCAGCAGCTTAGTCAGGCAAGAGACCCAGTACTTC.

The chain recombines TRBV25-1 with TRBJ1-1; D perhaps matches TRBD1 (5 bases). Germline V gives CDR1 MGHDK, CDR2 SYGVNS. This CDR3 has 14 amino acids. Trimming left V 4 bases short and J 1 base short, with 10 bases between. CDR3 protein: CASSARRENTEAFF. CDR3 DNA: TGTGCCAGCAGTGCTCGCAGGGAGAACACTGAAGCTTTCTTT.

The chain links TRBV5-1 to TRBJ1-1, with TRBD1 matching 10 bases. J was trimmed by 5 bases and V by 4 bases; bases with no gene match: 5. CDR3 length equals 14 residues. Germline loops: CDR1 SGHRS, CDR2 YFSETQ. CDR3 loop: CASSLPGQGTEAFF. The CDR3 bases are TGCGCCAGCAGCCTTCCGGGACAGGGGACTGAAGCTTTCTTT. The variable domain in full, completed from reference TRBV5-1 and TRBJ1-1, reads KAGVTQTPRYLIKTRGQQVTLSCSPISGHRSVSWYQQTPGQGLQFLFEYFSETQRNKGNFPGRFSGRQFSNSRSEMNVSTLELGDSALYLCASSLPGQGTEAFFGQGTRLTVV.

V is TRBV2 and J is TRBJ2-7, with TRBD1 matching 8 bases. The CDR3 totals 14 residues. V gave up 6 bases and J gave up 3 bases; unmatched junction bases: 7. The germline gives CDR1 SNHLY, CDR2 FYNNEI. In DNA, the CDR3 is TGTGCCAGCAGGGCGAGACAGGGGATCTACGAGCAGTACGTC. Protein product: CASRARQGIYEQYV.

This rearrangement joins TRBV5-1 to TRBJ2-5; TRBD2 matches 14 bases. Germline CDR1 and CDR2: SGHRS and YFSETQ. The CDR3 is 17 residues long. J was trimmed by 1 base and V by 0 bases; bases with no gene match: 2. The CDR3 sequence: CASSLAGTSGGQETQYF. The CDR3 nucleotides are TGCGCCAGCAGCTTGGCCGGGACTAGCGGGGGCCAAGAGACCCAGTACTTC.

Here the CDR3 DNA reads TGTGCCAGCAGTGAAAGCAGGACAGCAAGTTCACCCCTCCACTTT. It is translated as CASSESRTASSPLHF. The chain joins TRBV6-1 to TRBJ1-6, with D maybe TRBD1 (6 bases). V was trimmed by 2 bases and J by 9 bases, leaving 14 bases between them. The CDR3 loop spans 15 amino acids. The germline gives CDR1 MNHNS, CDR2 SASEGT.

This rearrangement joins TRBV15 to TRBJ2-5; TRBD2 agrees at 10 bases. The CDR3 is 16 residues long. CDR1 is LNHNV, CDR2 YYDKDF, per germline (reference sequence). V lost 3 bases to trimming and J lost 9 bases; unmatched junction nucleotides: 13. As DNA, the CDR3 is TGTGCCACCAGCAGTGAGGGGACTAGCGCGCCGGGGGCCCAGTACTTC. It encodes CATSSEGTSAPGAQYF. The full variable domain, with the rest looked up from reference TRBV15 and TRBJ2-5, is DAMVIQNPRYQVTQFGKPVTLSCSQTLNHNVMYWYQQKSSQAPKLLFHYYDKDFNNEADTPDNFQSRRPNTSFCFLDIRSPGLGDTAMYLCATSSEGTSAPGAQYFGPGTRLLVL.

The chain carries TRBV19 and TRBJ2-1; TRBD2 matches at 14 bases. The CDR3 consists of 16 residues. Germline V gene data show CDR1 as LNHDA and CDR2 as SQIVND (reference sequence). V was pared by 5 bases and J by 8 bases, with 8 bases of the junction left unmatched. This CDR3 reads CASSFAGTSGGDEQFF. In DNA, the CDR3 is TGTGCCAGTAGTTTCGCGGGGACTAGCGGGGGTGATGAGCAGTTCTTC.

This chain uses TRBV5-6 with TRBJ2-4; 7 bases are shared with TRBD1. The length of the CDR3 is 12 residues. The ends lost 3 bases at V and 7 bases at J; junction bases unmatched: 1. The germline gives CDR1 SGHDT, CDR2 YYEEEE. Written as DNA, the CDR3 is TGTGCCAGCAGCTCGGGACAGAACATTCAGTACTTC. Its protein product is CASSSGQNIQYF.

The chain joins TRBV2 to TRBJ2-4, with D possibly matching TRBD2 (5 bases). Germline CDR1 reads SNHLY; CDR2 reads FYNNEI. CDR3 size: 17 residues. Trimming removed 6 bases from V and 3 bases from J, with 21 bases in between. The CDR3 DNA sequence: TGTGCCAGCAGCGAACAATGGACGGACTCGGACAAAAACATTCAGTACTTC. As protein: CASSEQWTDSDKNIQYF.

The chain combines TRBV5-4 with TRBJ1-3; no clear D. Germline V gene data show CDR1 as SGHNT and CDR2 as YYREEE (reference sequence). There are 17 residues in the CDR3. Trimming took off 6 bases at V and 3 bases at J, with 22 bases between the two ends. CDR3 protein: CASTMQAGEVYGNTIYF. In DNA form, the CDR3 reads TGTGCCAGCACTATGCAAGCCGGGGAAGTTTATGGAAACACCATATATTTT.

V usage is TRBV9 and J usage is TRBJ1-1; no clear D. Trimming removed 6 bases from V and 1 base from J, with 13 bases in between. This CDR3 has 14 amino acids. CDR1 and CDR2 from the germline V gene are SGDLS and YYNGEE. CDR3 sequence: CASTPGTKNTEAFF. The CDR3 DNA reads as TGTGCCAGCACCCCGGGAACAAAGAACACTGAAGCTTTCTTT.

The chain joins TRBV29-1 to TRBJ1-5; the D is unclear. The CDR3 runs 19 residues. Germline V gene data show CDR1 as SQVTM and CDR2 as ANQGSEA. V was cut by 0 bases and J by 7 bases, with 28 bases left in between. The CDR3 nucleotides read TGCAGCGTTGAAGATATGGAGGGCGTAGGACCACAGCCACAGCAGCCCCAGCATTTT. Its translation: CSVEDMEGVGPQPQQPQHF.

The chain combines TRBV29-1 with TRBJ2-2; TRBD1 matches at 7 bases. The CDR3 covers 13 residues. Trimming took 5 bases from V and 6 from J; bases not matched to a gene: 6. Germline V gives CDR1 SQVTM, CDR2 ANQGSEA. The CDR3, as DNA: TGCAGCGTTTTCAGGGGGATCCCCGGGGAGCTGTTTTTT. It specifies CSVFRGIPGELFF.

The chain links TRBV5-1 to TRBJ2-2, with 7 bases that match TRBD1. With 4 bases clipped from V and 6 bases from J, the junction kept 9 bases outside the gene matches. Germline loops: CDR1 SGHRS, CDR2 YFSETQ. This CDR3 is built from 15 residues. CDR3 sequence reads: CASSPRTGGPGELFF. For the CDR3, the DNA is TGCGCCAGCAGCCCTAGGACAGGTGGCCCCGGGGAGCTGTTTTTT.

The gene calls are TRBV6-1 and TRBJ2-7; 7 nucleotides align to TRBD2. The CDR3 length is 14 residues. Trimming removed 7 bases from V and 0 bases from J; junction bases left unmatched: 6. CDR1 MNHNS and CDR2 SASEGT come from the germline V gene. The CDR3 DNA reads TGTGCCAGCAACCTAGGGGACTACTCCTACGAGCAGTACTTC. This gives the protein CASNLGDYSYEQYF.

V is TRBV19 and J is TRBJ1-5, with 8 bases lining up with TRBD1. The CDR3 extends over 16 amino acids. V lost 6 bases to trimming and J lost 2 bases; unmatched junction nucleotides: 9. Germline V lookup: CDR1 LNHDA, CDR2 SQIVND (reference sequence). The CDR3 loop reads CASSRGQGQGNQPQHF. In DNA form, the CDR3 reads TGTGCCAGTAGCCGCGGACAGGGACAGGGCAATCAGCCCCAGCATTTT.

The chain joins TRBV19 to TRBJ1-6, with a tentative D call TRBD1 (5 bases). Between the trimmed V and J ends, which lost 3 bases and 7 bases, there was a span of 13 bases. The V gene's germline CDR1 is LNHDA and CDR2 SQIVND (reference sequence). This CDR3 has 15 residues. CDR3 amino acids: CASSILSEGNSPLHF. The CDR3 nucleotides are TGTGCCAGTAGTATTCTATCGGAGGGGAATTCACCCCTCCACTTT.

The J gene is TRBJ1-2, the V gene TRBV6-1, with TRBD1 matching over 8 bases. CDR1 and CDR2 from the germline V gene are MNHNS and SASEGT. The CDR3 has 13 residues. Losses at the gene ends were 11 bases for V and 13 bases for J; bases not matched to a gene: 18. The CDR3 DNA follows: TGTGCCGCCCGGTTAGCAGGGGGCGAGAGGCCCACCTTC. Translating gives CAARLAGGERPTF.

The chain links TRBV5-6 to TRBJ2-6, with 9 bases matching TRBD1. Losses at the gene ends were 4 bases for V and 10 bases for J; bases not matched to a gene: 3. This CDR3 comprises 13 residues. Germline V gives CDR1 SGHDT, CDR2 YYEEEE. CDR3 DNA sequence: TGTGCCAGCAGCGTGGGACAGGGAAACGTCCTGACTTTC. Translating it yields CASSVGQGNVLTF.

This clone has only one observation. V and J are TRBV27 and TRBJ2-7, with 11 bases lining up with TRBD2. There are 15 residues in the CDR3. CDR1 MNHEY and CDR2 SMNVEV come from the germline V gene (reference sequence). Losses at the gene ends were 3 bases for V and 2 bases for J; bases not matched to a gene: 3. The CDR3 sequence is CASSFASGGPYEQYF. The CDR3 nucleotides read TGTGCCAGCAGTTTCGCTAGCGGGGGGCCCTACGAGCAGTACTTC.

The chain joins TRBV9 to TRBJ2-3, with 8 bases that match TRBD2. The germline gives CDR1 SGDLS, CDR2 YYNGEE. This CDR3 has 15 amino acids. J lost 3 bases, V lost 4 bases, and 7 bases had no gene match. The CDR3 is CASSLSGGRTDTQYF. In DNA form, the CDR3 reads TGTGCCAGCAGCCTAAGCGGGGGTCGGACAGATACGCAGTATTTT.

The chain employs TRBV5-1 and TRBJ2-3, with 11 bases that match TRBD2. After removal of 0 bases from V and 1 base from J, the junction contained 1 base not matched to a gene. This CDR3 is built from 16 residues. CDR1 is SGHRS and CDR2 is YFSETQ in the germline V gene. Here the CDR3 DNA reads TGCGCCAGCAGCTTGGGACTAGCGGGGCGCACAGATACGCAGTATTTT. Translated: CASSLGLAGRTDTQYF.